The 25 T cell receptor beta chains presented below share a single source sample, sequenced in a study of cytomegalovirus exposure and HLA in healthy donors. Vbeta (60) and Jbeta (13) primers were used in the PCR. The table came from immunoSEQ multiplex PCR; TCRdb's copy has only in-frame clones and leaves some out. The repertoire consists of about 300,000 clones, with about nine tenths occurring once and the leading ten covering 3.5% to 4%. The sample was PBMCs. The source of these receptors is a man in his forties in good health and CMV-seropositive.

The chain joins TRBV11-2 to TRBJ2-7; 9 positions match TRBD1. The trim removed 3 bases at V and 6 bases at J, leaving 3 bases unmatched. This CDR3 region has 13 residues. Per germline, CDR1 SGHAT and CDR2 FQNNGV. This CDR3 is CASSLGTGTEQYF. For the CDR3, the DNA is TGTGCCAGCAGCTTGGGGACAGGGACCGAGCAGTACTTC.

This chain joins TRBV7-9 and TRBJ1-5; D possibly corresponds to TRBD1 (6 bases). Germline-derived CDR1 and CDR2 are SEHNR and FQNEAQ (reference sequence). The ends were cut back, 4 bases at V and 7 bases at J, with 11 bases in the middle. There are 13 residues in the CDR3. In DNA, the CDR3 is TGTGCCAGCAGCTCCGCAAGGGGGCAGCCCCAGCATTTT. Translated: CASSSARGQPQHF. The entire variable domain, with the rest obtained from reference TRBV7-9 and TRBJ1-5, is as follows: DTGVSQNPRHKITKRGQNVTFRCDPISEHNRLYWYRQTLGQGPEFLTYFQNEAQLEKSRLLSDRFSAERPKGSFSTLEIQRTEQGDSAMYLCASSSARGQPQHFGDGTRLSIL.

This clone was counted between two and nine times. The rearrangement links TRBV19 to TRBJ1-5; D is uncertain. V lost 5 bases and J 5 bases, leaving 10 bases between the germline ends. The CDR3 has 13 residues. Germline CDR1 and CDR2: LNHDA and SQIVND (reference sequence). The CDR3 sequence is CASSGSGDQPQHF. The DNA for the CDR3 is TGTGCCAGTAGTGGGAGTGGGGATCAGCCCCAGCATTTT. The full variable domain, in which reference TRBV19 and TRBJ1-5 provide the parts outside the CDR3, is DGGITQSPKYLFRKEGQNVTLSCEQNLNHDAMYWYRQDPGQGLRLIYYSQIVNDFQKGDIAEGYSVSREKKESFPLTVTSAQKNPTAFYLCASSGSGDQPQHFGDGTRLSIL.

The chain is built from TRBV5-5 and TRBJ2-1, with a possible D match to TRBD2 (6 bases). CDR1 SGHKS and CDR2 YYEKEE come from the germline V gene (reference sequence). The CDR3 length is 13 residues. The V end was cut by 5 bases, the J end by 5 bases, with 11 bases between. CDR3 nucleotide sequence: TGTGCCAGCAGGGAATGGGGGGACAATGAGCAGTTCTTC. The encoded protein is CASREWGDNEQFF.

This sequence joins TRBV5-1 and TRBJ1-5, with 8 nucleotides matching TRBD1. The germline V gene has CDR1 SGHRS and CDR2 YFSETQ. V was clipped by 0 bases and J by 6 bases; unmatched bases: 5. There are 15 residues in the CDR3. CDR3 DNA sequence: TGCGCCAGCAGCTTGGATACAGGGGGAGGTCAGCCCCAGCATTTT. Its translation is CASSLDTGGGQPQHF.

CDR3 DNA: TGCGCCAGCAGCCTAGCATATGGAACTGAAGCTTTCTTT. Translating it yields CASSLAYGTEAFF. This chain connects TRBV5-1 to TRBJ1-1, with no clear D. V lost 4 bases and J lost 5, with 12 bases in between. The CDR3 is 13 amino acids. In germline, CDR1 is SGHRS, CDR2 YFSETQ. Based on the CDR3 plus reference TRBV5-1 and TRBJ1-1, the full variable domain is KAGVTQTPRYLIKTRGQQVTLSCSPISGHRSVSWYQQTPGQGLQFLFEYFSETQRNKGNFPGRFSGRQFSNSRSEMNVSTLELGDSALYLCASSLAYGTEAFFGQGTRLTVV.

This clone was counted ten times or more. This chain uses TRBV19 with TRBJ2-2; 7 positions match TRBD1. The CDR3 totals 15 residues. With 5 bases clipped from V and 5 bases from J, the junction kept 8 bases outside the gene matches. From germline, CDR1 is LNHDA and CDR2 SQIVND (reference sequence). The CDR3 reads CASSPGQIRTGELFF. The CDR3 region has the DNA TGTGCCAGTAGTCCGGGACAGATCAGAACCGGGGAGCTGTTTTTT. Full variable domain (outside the CDR3, taken from reference TRBV19 and TRBJ2-2): DGGITQSPKYLFRKEGQNVTLSCEQNLNHDAMYWYRQDPGQGLRLIYYSQIVNDFQKGDIAEGYSVSREKKESFPLTVTSAQKNPTAFYLCASSPGQIRTGELFFGEGSRLTVL.

This chain links TRBV18 with TRBJ2-7; 7 positions agree with TRBD1. This CDR3 spans 15 amino acids. Trimming cost V 3 bases and J 3 bases; bases outside gene matches: 8. The germline gives CDR1 KGHSH, CDR2 LQKENI. The CDR3 nucleotides read TGTGCCAGCTCACCTCCCGGACAGGCGAACTACGAGCAGTACTTC. Translated: CASSPPGQANYEQYF.

V and J are TRBV28 and TRBJ1-5; 7 positions agree with TRBD1. Germline CDR1 is MDHEN and CDR2 is SYDVKM. Trimming took 6 bases from V and 1 from J; bases not matched to a gene: 6. The CDR3 is made up of 15 amino acids. The chain's CDR3 is CASRDTGVSNQPQHF. As DNA, the CDR3 is TGTGCCAGCAGGGATACAGGGGTCAGCAATCAGCCCCAGCATTTT. The whole variable domain, filled in from reference TRBV28 and TRBJ1-5, reads DVKVTQSSRYLVKRTGEKVFLECVQDMDHENMFWYRQDPGLGLRLIYFSYDVKMKEKGDIPEGYSVSREKKERFSLILESASTNQTSMYLCASRDTGVSNQPQHFGDGTRLSIL.

This CDR3 reads CASRWDMRNTEAFF. The CDR3 region has the DNA TGTGCCAGCAGGTGGGACATGAGGAACACTGAAGCTTTCTTT. The chain links TRBV27 to TRBJ1-1; possibly TRBD1 for D (6 bases). V was cut by 6 bases and J by 1 base, with 12 bases left in between. In germline, CDR1 is MNHEY, CDR2 SMNVEV (reference sequence). The CDR3 sequence is 14 residues long.

The V call is TRBV5-5, the J call TRBJ1-5; no reliable D call. Germline assignment: CDR1 SGHKS and CDR2 YYEKEE (reference sequence). Trimming took 2 bases from V and 0 from J, leaving 6 bases between them. There are 14 residues in the CDR3. The CDR3 DNA is TGTGCCAGCAGCTTCTTTTATAGCAATCAGCCCCAGCATTTT. Translation: CASSFFYSNQPQHF. The variable domain in full, with the rest retrieved from reference TRBV5-5 and TRBJ1-5, is DAGVTQSPTHLIKTRGQQVTLRCSPISGHKSVSWYQQVLGQGPQFIFQYYEKEERGRGNFPDRFSARQFPNYSSELNVNALLLGDSALYLCASSFFYSNQPQHFGDGTRLSIL.

The rearrangement joins TRBV28 to TRBJ1-4, with D uncertain. V lost 4 bases, J lost 8 bases, and 8 bases lay in between. There are 12 residues in the CDR3. The germline gives CDR1 MDHEN, CDR2 SYDVKM. DNA for the CDR3: TGTGCCAGCAGTTCGGGTCTAGAAAAACTGTTTTTT. As protein: CASSSGLEKLFF.

The chain links TRBV6-1 to TRBJ2-3; D not resolved. The length of the CDR3 is 14 residues. Trimming shortened V by 2 bases and J by 4 bases, and 10 bases separated the two germline ends. Looked up from germline, CDR1 is MNHNS and CDR2 is SASEGT. The CDR3 loop is CASSENVGPDTQYF. CDR3 DNA: TGTGCCAGCAGTGAAAATGTTGGCCCAGATACGCAGTATTTT.

The chain couples TRBV6-5 to TRBJ2-5; a weak D match, TRBD2 (6 bases). This CDR3 is built from 15 residues. Germline values: CDR1 MNHEY, CDR2 SVGAGI. Trimming shortened V by 6 bases and J by 5 bases, and 19 bases separated the two germline ends. Here the CDR3 DNA reads TGTGCCAGCAGCCTCTATGTGGGGGAGGCGGAGACCCAGTACTTC. This gives the protein CASSLYVGEAETQYF.

This clone was observed a handful of times. The rearrangement uses TRBV9 and TRBJ1-2; D call uncertain. With 1 base removed from V and 2 bases from J, the gap between germline ends came to 9 bases. Germline CDR1 reads SGDLS; CDR2 reads YYNGEE. The CDR3 is 14 residues long. The CDR3 DNA sequence: TGTGCCAGCAGCGTAAGAGAACAGAACTATGGCTACACCTTC. Its translation is CASSVREQNYGYTF.

The rearrangement links TRBV25-1 to TRBJ2-5; 14 bases align to TRBD2. The CDR3 contains 16 residues. Germline lookup yields CDR1 MGHDK and CDR2 SYGVNS. Unmatched junction bases numbered 9, after V lost 8 bases and J lost 4 bases. For the CDR3, the DNA is TGTGCCAGCGTCCATGGGACTAGCGGGAGAAGAGAGACCCAGTACTTC. Amino acid sequence: CASVHGTSGRRETQYF. The full variable domain, its missing parts supplied by reference TRBV25-1 and TRBJ2-5, is EADIYQTPRYLVIGTGKKITLECSQTMGHDKMYWYQQDPGMELHLIHYSYGVNSTEKGDLSSESTVSRIRTEHFPLTLESARPSHTSQYLCASVHGTSGRRETQYFGPGTRLLVL.

The chain is built from TRBV14 and TRBJ2-1; weak D call: TRBD1 (6 bases). Trimming left V 0 bases short and J 7 bases short, with 10 bases between. Per the germline V gene, CDR1 is SGHDN and CDR2 is FVKESK. The length of the CDR3 is 14 residues. CDR3 nucleotide sequence: TGTGCCAGCAGCCAAGATCTAAGGGGGAATGAGCAGTTCTTC. This translates into CASSQDLRGNEQFF.

This rearrangement joins TRBV28 to TRBJ2-7, with 7 bases fitting TRBD2. V trimming: 7 bases; J trimming: 2 bases; junction bases outside the gene matches: 5. The CDR3 consists of 13 residues. Germline CDR1 is MDHEN and CDR2 is SYDVKM. As DNA, the CDR3 is TGTGCCAGCACGTTGGCGGGGGCCTACGAGCAGTACTTC. Translation: CASTLAGAYEQYF.

The count of this clone is one. The chain links TRBV4-2 to TRBJ2-2, with 8 nucleotides matching TRBD2. The germline V gene has CDR1 LGHNA and CDR2 YNFKEQ. With 0 bases clipped from V and 4 bases from J, the junction kept 7 bases outside the gene matches. The length of the CDR3 is 17 residues. CDR3 sequence: CASSQDMDGRATGELFF. CDR3 sequence (DNA): TGTGCCAGCAGCCAAGACATGGACGGGAGGGCCACCGGGGAGCTGTTTTTT.

The chain carries TRBV11-2 and TRBJ2-3, with D possibly being TRBD1 (6 bases). CDR1 is SGHAT and CDR2 is FQNNGV in the germline V gene. This CDR3 is 14 amino acids long. Trimming removed 3 bases from V and 3 bases from J, with 10 bases in between. The CDR3 bases are TGTGCCAGCAGCTTCGGACAGCGGACAGATACGCAGTATTTT. Its translation is CASSFGQRTDTQYF.

This chain joins TRBV10-3 and TRBJ1-2; 9 nucleotides align to TRBD1. Trimming removed 6 bases from V and 7 bases from J; junction bases left unmatched: 6. This CDR3 has 13 amino acids. Germline assignment: CDR1 ENHRY and CDR2 SYGVKD. The DNA for the CDR3 is TGTGCCATCAGGGGGGACAGGGAGAGTGGCTACACCTTC. It yields the protein CAIRGDRESGYTF.

The chain is built from TRBV28 and TRBJ2-7; 10 bases map to TRBD2. The CDR3 is 14 residues long. J gave up 3 bases and V 5 bases, and 4 bases lay outside the gene matches. Germline assignment: CDR1 MDHEN and CDR2 SYDVKM. In DNA form, the CDR3 reads TGTGCCAGCAGTCCTCTAGCGGGAGACTACGAGCAGTACTTC. Its translation: CASSPLAGDYEQYF.

This chain joins TRBV6-5 and TRBJ2-1; D might be TRBD2 (6 bases). The length of the CDR3 is 15 residues. The V gene lost 4 bases and the J gene lost 0 bases, with 10 bases spanning the gap. Looked up from germline, CDR1 is MNHEY and CDR2 is SVGAGI. The CDR3 protein is CASSSPGLSYNEQFF. CDR3 in DNA: TGTGCCAGCAGTTCCCCGGGACTCTCCTACAATGAGCAGTTCTTC.

This chain uses TRBV6-1 with TRBJ1-2, with 10 nucleotides matching TRBD1. Per the germline V gene, CDR1 is MNHNS and CDR2 is SASEGT. The length of the CDR3 is 15 residues. Trimming at V came to 10 bases and at J to 4 bases, leaving 12 bases not matched to a gene. The CDR3: CAIQSLGTGAYGYTF. The CDR3 DNA reads TGTGCCATCCAGTCGCTGGGGACAGGGGCCTATGGCTACACCTTC.

This chain uses TRBV4-3 with TRBJ2-7, with 12 bases lining up with TRBD2. The CDR3 is made up of 16 amino acids. Trimming took 3 bases from V and 2 from J; bases not matched to a gene: 5. From germline, CDR1 is LGHNA and CDR2 YSLEER. The CDR3 DNA reads TGCGCCAGCAGCCACACACTAGCGGGAGGCACCTACGAGCAGTACTTC. As protein: CASSHTLAGGTYEQYF.